This T cell receptor beta chain appears in the sequencing data of a study of shared clonotypes between healthy human individuals. Per sorted-subset replicate PCR, input was approximately 210 ng DNA, representing tens of thousands of T cell genomes. Measured with immunoSEQ multiplex PCR; TCRdb has only the in-frame clones, and not every one. In the table there are fewer than 3 million clones, 85% to 95% of which are singletons. In germline, CDR1 is SQVTM, CDR2 ANQGSEA. The CDR3 extends over 14 amino acids. After removal of 3 bases from V and 5 bases from J, the junction contained 10 bases not matched to a gene.

This TCR was sampled from a man younger than 35 in good health. Some clones in this sample may be carry-over from other donors' samples. The chain links TRBV29-1 to TRBJ2-7; TRBD1 agrees at 7 bases. Sequencing input: naive CD4+ T cells from PBMCs. This sample's subset: CD45RA+ positively selected. This chain's CDR3 is CSVERLTGANEQYF. CDR3 in DNA: TGCAGCGTTGAGCGCCTCACAGGGGCCAACGAGCAGTACTTC.